Listed below are T cell receptor beta chains from one sample, sequenced in a study of graft-versus-host responses after intestinal transplantation. The repertoire was sequenced with immunoSEQ multiplex PCR; TCRdb's copy has only in-frame clones and lacks some. Among approximately 86,000 clones listed, less than 95% were seen once. Their antigens remain unidentified. Sequencing used unstimulated CD8+ T cells sorted from spleen or lymph node cells, obtained before transplant. These receptors came from a human donor who was the organ donor for an intestinal transplant. Both conserved end residues are part of each CDR3. The order of the fields is CDR3 protein, CDR3 DNA, D gene, J gene, clone size, CDR3 length, V gene. The D gene is left open where the match is weak. Not every row has a clone size; where given, it reads once, few, many or a size class.

CASSPRDSNEQFF | TGTGCCAGCAGCCCGAGGGACTCGAATGAGCAGTTCTTC | - | TRBJ2-1 | - | 13 | TRBV27
CASRPGGTEAFF | TGTGCCAGCAGACCAGGGGGCACTGAAGCTTTCTTT | TRBD1 | TRBJ1-1 | - | 12 | TRBV7-9
CAWRAPAGNTDTQYF | TGTGCCTGGAGAGCGCCAGCGGGGAACACAGATACGCAGTATTTT | TRBD2 | TRBJ2-3 | - | 15 | TRBV30
CAIYGAYNEQFF | TGTGCCATTTACGGGGCCTACAATGAGCAGTTCTTC | - | TRBJ2-1 | - | 12 | TRBV2
CASSSFPAGVGETQYF | TGTGCCAGCAGTTCATTCCCTGCAGGGGTGGGCGAGACCCAGTACTTC | - | TRBJ2-5 | - | 16 | TRBV27
CASSFRRGGVEQFF | TGTGCCAGCAGCTTCAGGCGGGGGGGCGTGGAGCAGTTCTTC | TRBD2 | TRBJ2-1 | - | 14 | TRBV5-6
CASSPFRSTDTQYF | TGCGCCAGCAGCCCCTTCCGGTCCACAGATACGCAGTATTTT | - | TRBJ2-3 | - | 14 | TRBV4-3
CASSLLRGAPGKLFF | TGTGCCAGCAGTTTATTACGGGGGGCGCCGGGGAAACTGTTTTTT | - | TRBJ1-4 | - | 15 | TRBV27
CASSIRDRIKPQHF | TGTGCCAGTAGTATCCGGGACAGGATTAAGCCCCAGCATTTT | TRBD1 | TRBJ1-5 | - | 14 | TRBV19
CASSLGREDTQYF | TGTGCCAGCAGCTTAGGGAGGGAAGATACGCAGTATTTT | - | TRBJ2-3 | - | 13 | TRBV7-9
CASSPRVFWTEVPWGYTF | TGTGCCAGCAGCCCCCGAGTTTTTTGGACGGAGGTACCTTGGGGCTACACCTTC | - | TRBJ1-2 | - | 18 | TRBV7-2
CASSRDRAPYEQYF | TGTGCCAGCTCCCGGGACAGGGCCCCCTACGAGCAGTACTTC | TRBD1 | TRBJ2-7 | - | 14 | TRBV7-9
CASSLKPGTYEQYF | TGTGCCAGCAGCTTAAAGCCAGGGACCTACGAGCAGTACTTC | - | TRBJ2-7 | - | 14 | TRBV7-3
CASSFITYEQYF | TGTGCCAGCAGCTTTATCACCTACGAGCAGTACTTC | - | TRBJ2-7 | - | 12 | TRBV7-9
CAIRGLAGGLTDTQYF | TGTGCCATCAGGGGACTAGCGGGGGGACTCACAGATACGCAGTATTTT | TRBD2 | TRBJ2-3 | - | 16 | TRBV10-3
CASGKRGNEQFF | TGTGCCAGCGGCAAGCGGGGGAATGAGCAGTTCTTC | TRBD2 | TRBJ2-1 | - | 12 | TRBV9
CASSPPTAYEQYF | TGTGCCAGCAGCCCACCCACAGCCTACGAGCAGTACTTC | - | TRBJ2-7 | - | 13 | TRBV9
CASSSFRSDTEAFF | TGTGCCAGCAGTTCTTTTCGTAGTGACACTGAAGCTTTCTTT | - | TRBJ1-1 | - | 14 | TRBV27
CASSQWGGALDEQFF | TGCGCCAGCAGCCAGTGGGGGGGGGCTTTAGATGAGCAGTTCTTC | - | TRBJ2-1 | - | 15 | TRBV4-1
CSVEKWDSIKETQYF | TGCAGCGTTGAAAAGTGGGACAGCATCAAAGAGACCCAGTACTTC | TRBD1 | TRBJ2-5 | - | 15 | TRBV29-1
CASSALGTSLDTQYF | TGTGCCAGCAGTGCCCTCGGGACTAGCCTTGATACGCAGTATTTT | TRBD2 | TRBJ2-3 | - | 15 | TRBV6-1
CASSIGTGDTYEQYF | TGTGCCAGTAGTATAGGTACAGGCGATACCTACGAGCAGTACTTC | - | TRBJ2-7 | - | 15 | TRBV19
CASSQALGRTEPYGYTF | TGTGCCAGCAGCCAAGCCCTAGGACGGACAGAACCCTATGGCTACACCTTC | - | TRBJ1-2 | - | 17 | TRBV4-2
CASSSFRGDDTDTQYF | TGTGCCAGCAGCTCGTTCAGGGGCGATGATACAGATACGCAGTATTTT | - | TRBJ2-3 | - | 16 | TRBV11-2
CASMLGGFSYEQYF | TGTGCCAGCATGTTAGGAGGGTTCTCCTACGAGCAGTACTTC | - | TRBJ2-7 | few | 14 | TRBV2
CASSQEFLGVSNQPQHF | TGTGCCAGCAGCCAAGAGTTCTTAGGGGTTAGCAATCAGCCCCAGCATTTT | - | TRBJ1-5 | - | 17 | TRBV4-2
CASSQEGHPTSYEQYF | TGTGCCAGCAGCCAAGAGGGCCACCCGACCTCCTACGAGCAGTACTTC | - | TRBJ2-7 | once | 16 | TRBV4-2
CASSKDRGDSNQPQHF | TGTGCCAGTAGTAAAGACAGGGGGGATAGCAATCAGCCCCAGCATTTT | TRBD1 | TRBJ1-5 | once | 16 | TRBV19
CASSYGQGTSYGYTF | TGTGCCAGCAGTTACGGACAGGGGACGTCCTATGGCTACACCTTC | TRBD1 | TRBJ1-2 | - | 15 | TRBV5-4
CASSSRSQGSYEQYF | TGTGCCAGCAGCTCTAGATCACAGGGGTCCTACGAGCAGTACTTC | TRBD1 | TRBJ2-7 | - | 15 | TRBV7-9
CASSEFDRTGRTEAFF | TGTGCCAGCAGTGAATTTGATCGGACAGGGAGAACTGAAGCTTTCTTT | TRBD1 | TRBJ1-1 | few | 16 | TRBV25-1
CASSPSVGTSSYEQYF | TGTGCCAGCAGCCCAAGTGTAGGGACATCCTCCTACGAGCAGTACTTC | - | TRBJ2-7 | - | 16 | TRBV27
CASSLRAEPFFEAFF | TGTGCCAGCAGCTTAAGAGCGGAGCCGTTCTTTGAAGCTTTCTTT | - | TRBJ1-1 | - | 15 | TRBV7-2
CATSHRGYEQYF | TGTGCCACCAGCCACCGGGGCTACGAGCAGTACTTC | - | TRBJ2-7 | - | 12 | TRBV15
CASSLKPGQITSPLHF | TGCGCCAGCAGCCTGAAACCGGGACAGATCACCTCACCCCTCCACTTT | TRBD1 | TRBJ1-6 | once | 16 | TRBV5-1
CASSLAGTGPYEQYF | TGTGCCAGCAGCTTAGCAGGGACAGGACCCTACGAGCAGTACTTC | TRBD1 | TRBJ2-7 | - | 15 | TRBV7-9
CASSFNLLRGRGTEAFF | TGTGCCAGCAGTTTCAATTTACTTAGGGGACGGGGGACTGAAGCTTTCTTT | - | TRBJ1-1 | - | 17 | TRBV28
CASSHPQCYQETQYF | TGTGCCAGCAGCCATCCCCAGTGTTACCAAGAGACCCAGTACTTC | - | TRBJ2-5 | - | 15 | TRBV27
CASSLGTGQSETQYF | TGTGCCAGCAGCTTAGGAACGGGTCAGTCCGAGACCCAGTACTTC | - | TRBJ2-5 | - | 15 | TRBV7-9
CASSWIGGTGNEQYF | TGCGCCAGCAGCTGGATAGGAGGAACCGGCAACGAGCAGTACTTC | - | TRBJ2-7 | - | 15 | TRBV5-1
CASSEVWEQVYGYTF | TGCGCCAGCAGTGAGGTGTGGGAGCAAGTTTATGGCTACACCTTC | - | TRBJ1-2 | few | 15 | TRBV10-2
CASSPQSSGGYNSPLHF | TGTGCCAGCTCACCACAGTCCTCCGGGGGGTATAATTCACCCCTCCACTTT | - | TRBJ1-6 | - | 17 | TRBV18
CASGGGVYEQYF | TGTGCCAGCGGTGGGGGGGTCTACGAGCAGTACTTC | TRBD2 | TRBJ2-7 | once | 12 | TRBV27
CATSKEGTVNNYGYTF | TGTGCCACCAGCAAAGAGGGGACAGTCAATAACTATGGCTACACCTTC | TRBD1 | TRBJ1-2 | - | 16 | TRBV15
CASSVTGIEAFF | TGTGCCAGCAGCGTGACCGGGATTGAAGCTTTCTTT | - | TRBJ1-1 | few | 12 | TRBV5-4
CASSYGGQTQYF | TGTGCCAGCAGTTACGGTGGGCAGACCCAGTACTTC | - | TRBJ2-5 | - | 12 | TRBV6-5
CASSPGQGADGYTF | TGTGCCAGCAGCCCGGGACAGGGGGCAGATGGCTACACCTTC | TRBD1 | TRBJ1-2 | - | 14 | TRBV7-3
CASRTYGYTF | TGTGCCAGCAGGACTTATGGCTACACCTTC | - | TRBJ1-2 | - | 10 | TRBV2
CSAPTGRELFF | TGCAGTGCTCCAACAGGGCGGGAGCTGTTTTTT | - | TRBJ2-2 | once | 11 | TRBV20-1
CASRARGAGANVLTF | TGTGCCAGCCGAGCTCGGGGGGCCGGGGCCAACGTCCTGACTTTC | - | TRBJ2-6 | - | 15 | TRBV9
CSVEDRTGMNTEAFF | TGCAGCGTTGAAGATCGAACAGGGATGAACACTGAAGCTTTCTTT | - | TRBJ1-1 | - | 15 | TRBV29-1
CASSLAPTPGEGYTF | TGTGCCAGCAGCTTAGCGCCCACCCCGGGGGAGGGCTACACCTTC | - | TRBJ1-2 | - | 15 | TRBV7-9
CSVFRDSSYEQYF | TGCAGCGTTTTCCGGGACAGCTCCTACGAGCAGTACTTC | TRBD1 | TRBJ2-7 | - | 13 | TRBV29-1